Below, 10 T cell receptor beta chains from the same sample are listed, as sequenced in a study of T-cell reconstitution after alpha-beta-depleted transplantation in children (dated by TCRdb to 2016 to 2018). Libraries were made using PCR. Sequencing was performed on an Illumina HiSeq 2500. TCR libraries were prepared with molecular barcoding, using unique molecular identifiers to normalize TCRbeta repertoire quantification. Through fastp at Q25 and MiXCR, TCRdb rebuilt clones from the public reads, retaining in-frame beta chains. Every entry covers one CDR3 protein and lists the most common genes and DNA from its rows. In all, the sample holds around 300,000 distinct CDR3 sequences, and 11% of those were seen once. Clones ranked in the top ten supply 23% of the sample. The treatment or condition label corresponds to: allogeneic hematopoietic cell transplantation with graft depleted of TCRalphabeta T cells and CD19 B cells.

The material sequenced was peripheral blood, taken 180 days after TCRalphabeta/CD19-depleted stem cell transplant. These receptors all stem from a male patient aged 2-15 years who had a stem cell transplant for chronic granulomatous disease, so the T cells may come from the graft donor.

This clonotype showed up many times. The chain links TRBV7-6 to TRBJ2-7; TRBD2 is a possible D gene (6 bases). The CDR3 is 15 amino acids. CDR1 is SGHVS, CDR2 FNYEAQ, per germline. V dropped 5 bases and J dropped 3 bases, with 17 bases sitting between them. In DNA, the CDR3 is TGTGCCAGCAGCCCGGTCAGGGAGGCTATCTACGAGCAGTACTTC. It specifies CASSPVREAIYEQYF. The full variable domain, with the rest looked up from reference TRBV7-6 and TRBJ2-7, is GAGVSQSPRYKVTKRGQDVALRCDPISGHVSLYWYRQALGQGPEFLTYFNYEAQQDKSGLPNDRFSAERPEGSISTLTIQRTEQRDSAMYRCASSPVREAIYEQYFGPGTRLTVT.

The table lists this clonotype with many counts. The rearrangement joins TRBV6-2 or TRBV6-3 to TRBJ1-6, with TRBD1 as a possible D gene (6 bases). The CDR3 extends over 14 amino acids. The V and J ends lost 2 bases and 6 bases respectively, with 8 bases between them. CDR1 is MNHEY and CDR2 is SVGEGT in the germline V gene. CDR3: CASSYRTANSPLHF. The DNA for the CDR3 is TGTGCCAGCAGTTACCGGACAGCTAATTCACCCCTCCACTTT.

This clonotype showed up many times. CDR3 sequence: CASSLDHLGELFF. Written as DNA, the CDR3 is TGTGCCAGCAGCTTAGACCACCTCGGGGAGCTGTTTTTT. The chain employs TRBV7-3 and TRBJ2-2; D is undetermined. The germline gives CDR1 SGHTA, CDR2 FQGTGA. The CDR3 is 13 amino acids. V lost 2 bases, J lost 7 bases, and 8 bases lay in between.

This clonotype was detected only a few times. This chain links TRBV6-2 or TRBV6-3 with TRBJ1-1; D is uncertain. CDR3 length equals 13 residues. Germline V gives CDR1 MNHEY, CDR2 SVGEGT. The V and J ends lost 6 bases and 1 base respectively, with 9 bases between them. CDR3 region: CASSLHKNTEAFF. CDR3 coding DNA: TGTGCCAGCAGCCTACACAAGAACACTGAAGCTTTCTTT.

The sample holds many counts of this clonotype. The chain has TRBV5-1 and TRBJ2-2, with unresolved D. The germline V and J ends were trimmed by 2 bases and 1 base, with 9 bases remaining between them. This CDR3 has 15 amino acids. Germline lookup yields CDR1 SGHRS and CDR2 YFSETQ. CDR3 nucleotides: TGCGCCAGCAGCTTTAGTCCCATGAACACCGGGGAGCTGTTTTTT. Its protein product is CASSFSPMNTGELFF.

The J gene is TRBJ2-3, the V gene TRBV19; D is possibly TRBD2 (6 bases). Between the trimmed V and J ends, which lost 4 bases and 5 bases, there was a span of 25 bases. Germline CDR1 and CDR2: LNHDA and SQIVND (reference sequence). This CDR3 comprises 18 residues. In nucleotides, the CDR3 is TGTGCCAGTAGTAGAATCGTAGCTGGCGGGGCCAAGGGAGATACGCAGTATTTT. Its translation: CASSRIVAGGAKGDTQYF.

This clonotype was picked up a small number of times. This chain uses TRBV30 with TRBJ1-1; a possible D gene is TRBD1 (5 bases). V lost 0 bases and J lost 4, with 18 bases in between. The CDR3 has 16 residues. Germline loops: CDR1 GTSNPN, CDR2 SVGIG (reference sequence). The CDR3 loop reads CAWSVRHIGGSTEAFF. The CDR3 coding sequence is TGTGCCTGGAGTGTAAGACATATCGGGGGAAGCACTGAAGCTTTCTTT.

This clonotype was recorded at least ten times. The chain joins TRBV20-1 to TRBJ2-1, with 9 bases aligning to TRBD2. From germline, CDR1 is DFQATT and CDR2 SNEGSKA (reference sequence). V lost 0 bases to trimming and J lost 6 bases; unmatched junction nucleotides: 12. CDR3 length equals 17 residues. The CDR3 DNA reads TGCAGTGCTAGAGATATTATGCGGGAGGGCCGGGGCAATGAGCAGTTCTTC. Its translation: CSARDIMREGRGNEQFF.

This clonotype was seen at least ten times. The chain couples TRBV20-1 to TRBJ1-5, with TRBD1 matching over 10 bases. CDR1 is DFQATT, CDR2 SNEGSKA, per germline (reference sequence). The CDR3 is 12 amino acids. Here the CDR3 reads CSAGTGAQPQHF. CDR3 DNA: TGCAGCGCCGGGACAGGGGCTCAGCCCCAGCATTTT.

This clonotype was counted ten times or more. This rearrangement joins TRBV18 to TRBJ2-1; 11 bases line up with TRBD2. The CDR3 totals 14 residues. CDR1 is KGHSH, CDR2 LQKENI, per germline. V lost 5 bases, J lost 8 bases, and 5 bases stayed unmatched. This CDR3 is CASSTSGGIDEQFF. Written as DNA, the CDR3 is TGTGCCAGCTCAACTAGCGGGGGCATTGATGAGCAGTTCTTC.